This entry lists 6 T cell receptor beta chains sequenced from one sample in a study of OX40 agonist ivuxolimab in advanced cancers. The method was immunoSEQ multiplex PCR; TCRdb's version includes in-frame clones alone and lacks a portion of them. This table has about 77,000 clones, about nine tenths appearing once. The sample in question was CD4+ or CD8+ T cells sorted from blood, obtained in a trial of the OX40 agonist ivuxolimab. The origin of the receptors is an adult with an advanced solid tumor such as melanoma, head and neck, liver or kidney cancer.

This clone came up once. This chain links TRBV27 with TRBJ2-7; either TRBD1 or TRBD2 may fit D (5 bases each). This CDR3 is built from 16 residues. Germline CDR1 and CDR2: MNHEY and SMNVEV (reference sequence). V lost 6 bases to trimming and J lost 3 bases, with 21 bases between them. CDR3 loop: CASSAPLLVRGYEQYF. DNA for the CDR3: TGTGCCAGCAGCGCCCCGCTGCTAGTGAGGGGCTACGAGCAGTACTTC.

V usage is TRBV28 and J usage is TRBJ2-3, with D perhaps TRBD1 or TRBD2 (6 bases each). This CDR3 spans 14 amino acids. Germline lookup yields CDR1 MDHEN and CDR2 SYDVKM. V lost 7 bases and J lost 4, with 15 bases in between. The CDR3 nucleotides read TGTGCCAGCATCGAAGGGGGGTTGGCAGATACGCAGTATTTT. This sequence encodes CASIEGGLADTQYF.

The table lists this clone with a few counts. This chain connects TRBV28 to TRBJ2-1; D gene unclear. There are 17 residues in the CDR3. With 3 bases removed from V and 4 bases from J, the gap between germline ends came to 19 bases. Germline V gene lookup returns CDR1 MDHEN and CDR2 SYDVKM. The CDR3 region has the DNA TGTGCCAGCAGTTTGGCCCCCGACCCACTGAGATACAATGAGCAGTTCTTC. Translation gives CASSLAPDPLRYNEQFF.

The V call is TRBV19, the J call TRBJ1-5, with 11 bases that match TRBD1. CDR3 size: 17 residues. Germline lookup yields CDR1 LNHDA and CDR2 SQIVND (reference sequence). With V trimmed by 3 bases and J by 2 bases, 6 bases remained unmatched. The CDR3, as DNA: TGTGCCAGTAGTATTGGACAGGGGGCGTTGGGCAATCAGCCCCAGCATTTT. Translating it yields CASSIGQGALGNQPQHF. The variable domain in full, with the rest retrieved from reference TRBV19 and TRBJ1-5, is DGGITQSPKYLFRKEGQNVTLSCEQNLNHDAMYWYRQDPGQGLRLIYYSQIVNDFQKGDIAEGYSVSREKKESFPLTVTSAQKNPTAFYLCASSIGQGALGNQPQHFGDGTRLSIL.

The V and J genes are TRBV27 and TRBJ2-7; D gene ambiguous. The length of the CDR3 is 14 residues. The V gene's germline CDR1 is MNHEY and CDR2 SMNVEV (reference sequence). V gave up 0 bases and J gave up 4 bases, with 10 bases separating them. In DNA form, the CDR3 reads TGTGCCAGCAGTTTATCAGTAGATTCTTACGAGCAGTACTTC. Translated: CASSLSVDSYEQYF.

This chain joins TRBV2 and TRBJ2-5; TRBD1 is a possible D gene (6 bases). The length of the CDR3 is 14 residues. Trimming left V 7 bases short and J 7 bases short, with 19 bases between. Germline CDR1 SNHLY, CDR2 FYNNEI. The CDR3 protein is CASMIWQGSRTQYF. Here the CDR3 DNA reads TGTGCCAGCATGATTTGGCAGGGGAGCCGGACCCAGTACTTC.